The rows below give T cell receptor beta chains drawn from one sample of a study of T cells in narcolepsy. Only in-frame clones appear in the TCRdb table, and some are missing; sequencing was by immunoSEQ multiplex PCR. The sample yields about 27,000 clones, roughly 74% seen once. The sample consisted of CD45RA- memory CD4+ T cells from PBMCs. The receptors come from a human donor with narcolepsy. The CDR3 runs from the conserved cysteine through the conserved F or W. A D gene is named only where the DNA matches it firmly. Expanded clones are given a class, and other clones once, few, many or no size at all.

TRBD2,TRBJ2-2,.,TRBV15,CATSIGTRRPGELFF,TGTGCCACCAGCATCGGGACTAGGAGGCCCGGGGAGCTGTTTTTT
TRBD1,TRBJ1-2,.,TRBV18,CASSPDREGYGYTF,TGTGCCAGCTCACCAGACAGGGAGGGCTATGGCTACACCTTC
TRBD2,TRBJ2-1,once,TRBV7-2,CASSVSGLAGGAGEQFF,TGTGCCAGCAGCGTGTCGGGACTAGCGGGGGGGGCGGGTGAGCAGTTCTTC
.,TRBJ2-3,.,TRBV9,CASSVDTDTQYF,TGTGCCAGCAGCGTAGACACAGATACGCAGTATTTT
.,TRBJ2-1,.,TRBV9,CASSSRTPYNEQFF,TGTGCCAGCAGCTCGCGGACACCCTACAATGAGCAGTTCTTC
.,TRBJ1-2,.,TRBV25-1,CASSAGMGLSIGVGGYTF,TGTGCCAGCAGTGCGGGGATGGGCCTCTCTATCGGAGTAGGTGGCTACACCTTC
TRBD1,TRBJ2-4,.,TRBV12-5,CTSAPGTAAKNIQYF,TGTACTAGTGCTCCGGGGACAGCAGCCAAAAACATTCAGTACTTC
.,TRBJ2-5,.,TRBV2,CASSEVLAGETQYF,TGTGCCAGCAGTGAAGTACTAGCAGGAGAGACCCAGTACTTC
TRBD1,TRBJ2-7,.,TRBV6-5,CASTLGQHSYEQYF,TGTGCCAGCACTCTGGGACAGCACTCCTACGAGCAGTACTTC
TRBD1,TRBJ2-2,.,TRBV19,CASSTGTGDYTGELFF,TGTGCCAGTAGTACCGGGACAGGGGACTACACCGGGGAGCTGTTTTTT
.,TRBJ1-6,medium-sized,TRBV19,CASSPDRNNSPLHF,TGTGCCAGTAGTCCAGACAGGAATAATTCACCCCTCCACTTT
.,TRBJ2-2,.,TRBV7-2,CASSQGGRGGKTGELFF,TGTGCCAGCAGCCAAGGGGGGCGCGGAGGGAAAACCGGGGAGCTGTTTTTT
.,TRBJ1-2,few,TRBV6-1,CASSEFGGSNYGYTF,TGTGCCAGCAGTGAATTTGGGGGCTCTAACTATGGCTACACCTTC
.,TRBJ1-6,.,TRBV7-9,CASSPPGPSGSSYNSPLHF,TGTGCCAGCAGCCCTCCGGGACCCAGCGGAAGCTCCTATAATTCACCCCTCCACTTT
.,TRBJ2-6,.,TRBV6-5,CASSPGANVLTF,TGTGCCAGCTCCCCTGGGGCCAACGTCCTGACTTTC
TRBD1,TRBJ1-2,once,TRBV5-1,CASSREGADGYTF,TGCGCCAGCAGCCGAGAGGGGGCGGATGGCTACACCTTC
TRBD1,TRBJ2-4,.,TRBV11-2,CASSLGGQGNLLAKNIQYF,TGTGCCAGCAGCTTAGGGGGACAGGGGAACCTCCTAGCCAAAAACATTCAGTACTTC
.,TRBJ1-1,.,TRBV28,CASSLRRGYSNTEAFF,TGTGCCAGCAGTTTAAGGCGGGGTTACTCCAACACTGAAGCTTTCTTT
.,TRBJ1-1,once,TRBV6-1,CATRARWDTEAFF,TGTGCCACCCGGGCCCGGTGGGATACTGAAGCTTTCTTT
.,TRBJ1-5,.,TRBV7-2,CASSRTVDQPQHF,TGTGCCAGCTCTCGGACAGTCGATCAGCCCCAGCATTTT
.,TRBJ2-5,.,TRBV5-4,CASSLGLANGGRETQYF,TGTGCCAGCAGCTTGGGACTGGCTAACGGGGGTAGGGAGACCCAGTACTTC
TRBD1,TRBJ1-2,.,TRBV5-1,CASSSPPTGDNTF,TGCGCCAGCAGCTCGCCACCGACAGGGGACAACACCTTC
.,TRBJ2-7,.,TRBV7-9,CASSLGGFSYEQYF,TGTGCCAGCAGCTTAGGGGGGTTCTCCTACGAGCAGTACTTC
.,TRBJ1-1,.,TRBV2,CASRPSTSNTEAFF,TGTGCCAGCAGGCCTTCAACCTCGAACACTGAAGCTTTCTTT
.,TRBJ1-4,.,TRBV2,CASADNEKLFF,TGTGCCAGCGCAGATAATGAAAAACTGTTTTTT
.,TRBJ1-2,once,TRBV7-3,CASSLREGPENGYTF,TGTGCCAGCAGCTTAAGGGAGGGGCCGGAGAATGGCTACACCTTC
TRBD1,TRBJ1-1,.,TRBV5-6,CASSLEATGENTEAFF,TGTGCCAGCAGCTTGGAAGCGACAGGGGAGAACACTGAAGCTTTCTTT
TRBD1,TRBJ2-7,.,TRBV11-3,CASSFGRTGATRKPQYF,TGTGCCAGCAGCTTTGGTCGGACAGGAGCTACTAGAAAACCGCAGTACTTC
TRBD2,TRBJ2-3,.,TRBV5-4,CASSQLASGSGTQYF,TGTGCCAGCAGCCAGTTGGCTAGCGGGAGCGGTACGCAGTATTTT
.,TRBJ1-3,.,TRBV18,CASSPIRGVAGNTIYF,TGTGCCAGCTCACCAATCCGGGGGGTCGCTGGAAACACCATATATTTT
TRBD1,TRBJ2-1,.,TRBV7-9,CASSSRTGGFINEQFF,TGTGCCAGCAGCTCCCGAACAGGGGGCTTCATCAATGAGCAGTTCTTC
.,TRBJ1-1,.,TRBV6-5,CASSYWGNTEAFF,TGTGCCAGCAGTTACTGGGGGAACACTGAAGCTTTCTTT
.,TRBJ2-5,.,TRBV5-4,CASSLPPPAQETQYF,TGTGCCAGCAGCTTGCCCCCTCCAGCACAAGAGACCCAGTACTTC
TRBD1,TRBJ1-6,.,TRBV5-6,CASSHTGDSPLHF,TGTGCCAGCAGCCATACAGGGGATTCACCCCTCCACTTT
TRBD1,TRBJ1-2,once,TRBV30,CAWSVRQGRGYTF,TGTGCCTGGAGTGTACGACAGGGGCGCGGCTACACCTTC
.,TRBJ2-7,once,TRBV20-1,CSAGGRNEQYF,TGCAGTGCGGGAGGACGAAACGAGCAGTACTTC
TRBD2,TRBJ2-2,.,TRBV29-1,CSVEPGQGLAGGFTGELFF,TGCAGCGTTGAGCCTGGGCAAGGACTAGCGGGGGGGTTCACCGGGGAGCTGTTTTTT
.,TRBJ1-3,once,TRBV4-1,CASSQDVRTTGNTIYF,TGCGCCAGCAGCCAAGATGTGCGGACTACTGGAAACACCATATATTTT
TRBD2,TRBJ2-3,.,TRBV11-3,CASSQGGGLFTDTQYF,TGTGCCAGCAGCCAGGGCGGGGGATTATTCACAGATACGCAGTATTTT
TRBD2,TRBJ2-2,.,TRBV4-1,CASSQRSDQAGGMNTGELFF,TGCGCCAGCAGCCAAAGGTCTGATCAAGCGGGGGGTATGAACACCGGGGAGCTGTTTTTT
.,TRBJ2-2,.,TRBV7-9,CASSPRPMNTGELFF,TGTGCCAGCAGCCCCCGGCCGATGAACACCGGGGAGCTGTTTTTT
.,TRBJ2-7,.,TRBV19,CASRKTASYEQYF,TGTGCCAGTAGGAAGACTGCGTCCTACGAGCAGTACTTC
.,TRBJ1-4,.,TRBV6-1,CASTRSDNAEKLFF,TGTGCCAGCACTAGGTCCGATAATGCGGAAAAACTGTTTTTT
.,TRBJ1-2,once,TRBV11-2,CASSLVGATSPANYGYTF,TGTGCCAGCAGCTTAGTGGGGGCGACAAGCCCCGCTAACTATGGCTACACCTTC
.,TRBJ1-1,.,TRBV11-2,CASSLDLLGEDTEAFF,TGTGCCAGCAGCTTAGATTTGTTGGGGGAGGATACTGAAGCTTTCTTT
.,TRBJ2-3,.,TRBV6-5,CASTLLDTQYF,TGTGCCAGCACCCTGCTAGATACGCAGTATTTT